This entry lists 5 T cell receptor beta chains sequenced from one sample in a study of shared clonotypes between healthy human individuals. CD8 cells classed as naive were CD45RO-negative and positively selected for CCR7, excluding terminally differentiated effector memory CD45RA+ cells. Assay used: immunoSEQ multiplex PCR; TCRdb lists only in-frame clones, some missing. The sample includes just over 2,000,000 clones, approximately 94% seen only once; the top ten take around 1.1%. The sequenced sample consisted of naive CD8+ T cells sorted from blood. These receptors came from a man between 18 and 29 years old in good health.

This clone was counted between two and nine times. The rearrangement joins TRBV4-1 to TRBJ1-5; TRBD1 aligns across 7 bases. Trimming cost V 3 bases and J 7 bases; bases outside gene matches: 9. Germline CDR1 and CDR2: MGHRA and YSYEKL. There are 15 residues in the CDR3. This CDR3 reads CASSQQDRAGQPQHF. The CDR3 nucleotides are TGCGCCAGCAGCCAGCAAGACAGGGCGGGACAGCCCCAGCATTTT.

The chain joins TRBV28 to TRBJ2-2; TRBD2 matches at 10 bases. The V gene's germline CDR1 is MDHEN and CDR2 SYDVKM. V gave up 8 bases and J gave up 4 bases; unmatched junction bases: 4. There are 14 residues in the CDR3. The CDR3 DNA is TGTGCCAGCTTTACTAGCGGGATCACCGGGGAGCTGTTTTTT. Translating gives CASFTSGITGELFF.

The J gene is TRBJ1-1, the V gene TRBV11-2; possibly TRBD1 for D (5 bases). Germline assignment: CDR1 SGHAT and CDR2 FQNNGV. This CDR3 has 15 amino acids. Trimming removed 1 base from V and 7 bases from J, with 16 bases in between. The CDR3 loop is CASSLVGPGEGEAFF. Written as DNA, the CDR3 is TGTGCCAGCAGCTTAGTGGGGCCCGGCGAAGGTGAAGCTTTCTTT.

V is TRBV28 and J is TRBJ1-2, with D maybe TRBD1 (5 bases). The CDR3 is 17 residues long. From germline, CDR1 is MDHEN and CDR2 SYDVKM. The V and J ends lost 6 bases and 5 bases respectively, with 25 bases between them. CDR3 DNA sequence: TGTGCCAGCAGCGAAGGGGTCCTCACTTCCTATGAATATGGCTACACCTTC. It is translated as CASSEGVLTSYEYGYTF.

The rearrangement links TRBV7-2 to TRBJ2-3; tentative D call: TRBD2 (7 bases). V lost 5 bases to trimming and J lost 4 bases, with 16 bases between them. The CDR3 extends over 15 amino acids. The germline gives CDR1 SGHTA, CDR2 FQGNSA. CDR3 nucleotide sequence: TGTGCCAGCAGCCCGGGGGGCCGAGCGGCAGATACGCAGTATTTT. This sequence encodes CASSPGGRAADTQYF.